This entry lists 18 T cell receptor beta chains sequenced from one sample in a study of cytomegalovirus exposure and HLA in healthy donors. The PCR was carried out with 60 Vbeta primers and 13 Jbeta primers. Libraries were prepared by immunoSEQ multiplex PCR; TCRdb keeps only in-frame clonotypes and omits some of them. Of 72,000 or so clones in the sample, 70% to 85% were seen once. Sample: PBMCs. These TCRs come from a human donor in good health.

The V and J genes are TRBV19 and TRBJ2-3; 13 bases map to TRBD2. Trimming cost V 10 bases and J 5 bases; bases outside gene matches: 15. The germline V gene encodes CDR1 LNHDA and CDR2 SQIVND (reference sequence). The CDR3 is 17 amino acids. The CDR3 DNA is TGTGCCACCGGTCGACTAGCGGGAGGCCCCGGGCAAGATACGCAGTATTTT. Translating gives CATGRLAGGPGQDTQYF.

The V and J genes are TRBV13 and TRBJ2-1; 13 nucleotides match TRBD2. The V gene's germline CDR1 is PRHDT and CDR2 FYEKMQ (reference sequence). CDR3 size: 20 residues. V lost 2 bases and J lost 2; bases outside the gene matches: 12. The CDR3 DNA is TGTGCCAGCAGCTTACCTCGGACTAGCGGGAGAGGGGGCCCCTACAATGAGCAGTTCTTC. Its translation: CASSLPRTSGRGGPYNEQFF.

The chain carries TRBV14 and TRBJ2-2; D call uncertain. The CDR3 has 14 residues. Trimming left V 4 bases short and J 5 bases short, with 11 bases between. The germline V gene has CDR1 SGHDN and CDR2 FVKESK. The CDR3 bases are TGTGCCAGCAGCCCGGTTAGCTTGACCGGGGAGCTGTTTTTT. Its protein product is CASSPVSLTGELFF.

In this sample, this clone turned up once. The chain uses TRBV5-5 and TRBJ2-6, with a possible D match to TRBD1 (5 bases). Trimming left V 3 bases short and J 0 bases short, with 10 bases between. The germline V gene encodes CDR1 SGHKS and CDR2 YYEKEE (reference sequence). This CDR3 has 16 residues. CDR3 loop: CASSSTVGSGANVLTF. The CDR3 nucleotides read TGTGCCAGCAGCTCGACAGTGGGCTCTGGGGCCAACGTCCTGACTTTC.

This chain joins TRBV11-3 and TRBJ1-1, with 7 bases aligning to TRBD1. The germline V gene has CDR1 SGHNT and CDR2 YENEEA. CDR3 length: 15 residues. The V segment lost 4 bases and the J segment 0 bases; nucleotides outside the gene matches: 5. The CDR3 is CASSSGGYVNTEAFF. Written as DNA, the CDR3 is TGTGCCAGCAGCTCAGGGGGGTACGTGAACACTGAAGCTTTCTTT.

The chain has TRBV19 and TRBJ1-2; D remains unclear. This CDR3 has 14 residues. Trimming left V 3 bases short and J 4 bases short, with 12 bases between. Looked up from germline, CDR1 is LNHDA and CDR2 is SQIVND (reference sequence). CDR3 region: CASSMTPGSYGYTF. For the CDR3, the DNA is TGTGCCAGTAGTATGACACCCGGTAGCTATGGCTACACCTTC.

This chain links TRBV7-3 with TRBJ2-1; TRBD1 matches at 8 bases. With V trimmed by 2 bases and J by 7 bases, 13 bases remained unmatched. The germline CDR1 and CDR2 sequences are SGHTA and FQGTGA. This CDR3 has 17 amino acids. CDR3 sequence reads: CASSLSPATGAGNEQFF. CDR3 DNA sequence: TGTGCCAGCAGCTTATCCCCAGCGACAGGGGCGGGAAATGAGCAGTTCTTC.

This chain uses TRBV2 with TRBJ2-7; D may be TRBD1 (6 bases). V was cut by 10 bases and J by 0 bases, with 16 bases left in between. Germline assignment: CDR1 SNHLY and CDR2 FYNNEI. CDR3 length: 14 amino acids. The CDR3 bases are TGTGCCACAGCATGGGGGCGGCTCTCCTACGAGCAGTACTTC. It encodes CATAWGRLSYEQYF.

This chain connects TRBV7-9 to TRBJ1-2; D gene unclear. The germline V and J ends were trimmed by 5 bases and 4 bases, with 11 bases remaining between them. The CDR3 extends over 13 amino acids. In germline, CDR1 is SEHNR, CDR2 FQNEAQ (reference sequence). CDR3 nucleotides: TGTGCCAGCAGCCCAGGAGGGTTCTATGGCTACACCTTC. Protein product: CASSPGGFYGYTF.

The J gene is TRBJ1-1, the V gene TRBV30; D is ambiguous. Germline V gene data show CDR1 as GTSNPN and CDR2 as SVGIG (reference sequence). This CDR3 is 18 amino acids long. V was cut by 0 bases and J by 1 base, with 21 bases left in between. The CDR3 loop reads CAWSVSLWTRRWNTEAFF. CDR3 nucleotides: TGTGCCTGGAGTGTGTCGTTATGGACTAGGAGGTGGAACACTGAAGCTTTCTTT.

V usage is TRBV27 and J usage is TRBJ2-1; possible D gene TRBD1, 6 bases. CDR3 length: 11 residues. Deletions cut 10 bases from V and 8 bases from J, with 12 bases between. Germline CDR1 reads MNHEY; CDR2 reads SMNVEV (reference sequence). The CDR3 DNA reads as TGTGCCACCCTCAGGGGTGATGAGCAGTTCTTC. This translates into CATLRGDEQFF.

This clone has more than one count but fewer than ten. The chain employs TRBV25-1 and TRBJ1-1; perhaps TRBD1 as D (6 bases). Germline assignment: CDR1 MGHDK and CDR2 SYGVNS. The CDR3 spans 10 residues. V was cut by 8 bases and J by 5 bases, with 6 bases left in between. The CDR3 sequence: CASGQTEAFF. CDR3 nucleotide sequence: TGTGCCAGCGGACAGACTGAAGCTTTCTTT. The whole variable domain, filled in from reference TRBV25-1 and TRBJ1-1, reads EADIYQTPRYLVIGTGKKITLECSQTMGHDKMYWYQQDPGMELHLIHYSYGVNSTEKGDLSSESTVSRIRTEHFPLTLESARPSHTSQYLCASGQTEAFFGQGTRLTVV.

V gene TRBV6-6 combines with J gene TRBJ1-3; the D is unclear. Trimming took 0 bases from V and 0 from J, leaving 6 bases between them. Looked up from germline, CDR1 is MNHNY and CDR2 is SVGAGI (reference sequence). This CDR3 comprises 15 residues. CDR3 region: CASSYSWLSGNTIYF. Written as DNA, the CDR3 is TGTGCCAGCAGTTACTCCTGGCTCTCTGGAAACACCATATATTTT.

This clone counts as large (0.1 to 1%). The chain employs TRBV15 and TRBJ2-6; D unresolved. The CDR3 sequence is 16 residues long. The germline V gene encodes CDR1 LNHNV and CDR2 YYDKDF (reference sequence). With 1 base removed from V and 1 base from J, the gap between germline ends came to 8 bases. CDR3 region: CATSRAPGSGANVLTF. CDR3 DNA sequence: TGTGCCACCAGCAGAGCCCCAGGTTCTGGGGCCAACGTCCTGACTTTC.

The chain is built from TRBV6-5 and TRBJ1-1; perhaps TRBD1 as D (5 bases). This CDR3 spans 12 amino acids. Trimming left V 7 bases short and J 11 bases short, with 17 bases between. Germline values: CDR1 MNHEY, CDR2 SVGAGI. The CDR3 DNA follows: TGTGCCAGCACTCCCCGGGGGGGAACGGCTTTCTTT. This gives the protein CASTPRGGTAFF.

This clone has just a few counts. This rearrangement joins TRBV19 to TRBJ1-2; no clear D. The CDR3 contains 12 residues. V lost 9 bases and J lost 7, with 15 bases in between. Germline CDR1 LNHDA, CDR2 SQIVND (reference sequence). The CDR3 loop reads CASKLEGSGYTF. The DNA for the CDR3 is TGTGCCAGCAAGCTAGAGGGTAGTGGCTACACCTTC.

The V call is TRBV27, the J call TRBJ1-2; 7 positions match TRBD1. V gave up 3 bases and J gave up 6 bases; unmatched junction bases: 7. CDR1 MNHEY and CDR2 SMNVEV come from the germline V gene (reference sequence). The CDR3 loop spans 14 amino acids. The CDR3, as DNA: TGTGCCAGCAGTTTCGGAAGAGGGGGCGATGGCTACACCTTC. Its translation is CASSFGRGGDGYTF.

The gene calls are TRBV5-1 and TRBJ2-2; 8 bases are shared with TRBD2. Germline lookup yields CDR1 SGHRS and CDR2 YFSETQ. V lost 0 bases and J lost 8; bases outside the gene matches: 12. The CDR3 extends over 17 amino acids. The CDR3 nucleotides read TGCGCCAGCAGCTTGGGATTAGCGGGATCTCTCCTTGGGGAGCTGTTTTTT. This translates into CASSLGLAGSLLGELFF.